The clone carrying this T cell receptor (beta chain) was seen more than once but under ten times. The antigen is not known. This entry comes from a study of regulatory T cells in long-lasting Graves disease. Indicated time point: persistent/refractory GD, antithyroid drugs over 5 years with positive TRAb. PBMC-derived RNA was used for the TCR library. As a group, patients came from one endocrinology department in Xi'an, China. Study conclusions and caveats: Clonotypes that were public and shared totalled 2,741 in persistent patients versus 966 in new patients. Those with persistent Graves' had less TCR diversity than newly diagnosed patients. Patients with persistent disease showed a bias toward TRBV28, TRBJ1-2 and TRBJ2-5.

TCR beta libraries were built with iRepertoire HTBI primers and Arm-PCR of CDR3 regions. TCRdb called the multiplex PCR reads again in MiXCR, with one record for every CDR3 protein. In the table there are more than 650,000 distinct CDR3 sequences, 25% to 30% of which are singletons. V lost 2 bases and J 6 bases, leaving 9 bases between the germline ends. Germline V CDR1 and CDR2: SGHRS, YFSETQ. There are 12 residues in the CDR3. This receptor was identified in a female donor with Graves disease. This sample comprised peripheral blood mononuclear cells (PBMCs), obtained when the disease was refractory, from a patient treated with antithyroid drugs. The chain has TRBV5-1 and TRBJ2-7; D is undetermined. The CDR3 DNA sequence: TGCGCCAGCAGCTTACTGGTGGGCGAGCAGTACTTC. This translates into CASSLLVGEQYF.